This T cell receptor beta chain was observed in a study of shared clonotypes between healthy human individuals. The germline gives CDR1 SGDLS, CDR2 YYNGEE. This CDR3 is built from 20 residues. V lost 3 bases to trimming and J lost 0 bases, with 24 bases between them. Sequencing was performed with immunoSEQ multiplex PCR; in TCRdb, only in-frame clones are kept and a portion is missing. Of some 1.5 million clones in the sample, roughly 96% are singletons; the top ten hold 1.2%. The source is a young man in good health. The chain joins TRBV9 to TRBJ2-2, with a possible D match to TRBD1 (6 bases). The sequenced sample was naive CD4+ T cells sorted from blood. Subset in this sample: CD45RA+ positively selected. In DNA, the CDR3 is TGTGCCAGCAGCGGAGGGCACTTAACCGACAGGTCTGCGAACACCGGGGAGCTGTTTTTT. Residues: CASSGGHLTDRSANTGELFF.